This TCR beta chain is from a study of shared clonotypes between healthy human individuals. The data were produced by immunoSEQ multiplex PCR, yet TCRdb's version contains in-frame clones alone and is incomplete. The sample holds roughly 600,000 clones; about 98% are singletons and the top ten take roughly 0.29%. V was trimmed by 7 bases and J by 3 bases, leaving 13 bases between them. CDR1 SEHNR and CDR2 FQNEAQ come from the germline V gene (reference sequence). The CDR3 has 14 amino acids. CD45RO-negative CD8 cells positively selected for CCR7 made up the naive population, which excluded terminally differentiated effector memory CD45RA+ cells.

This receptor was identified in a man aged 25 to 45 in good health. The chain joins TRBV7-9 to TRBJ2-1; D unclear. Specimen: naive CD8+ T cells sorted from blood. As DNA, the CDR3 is TGTGCCAGCACCGAAACGGGCGGCTACAATGAGCAGTTCTTC. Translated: CASTETGGYNEQFF. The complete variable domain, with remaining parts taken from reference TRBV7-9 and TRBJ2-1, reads DTGVSQNPRHKITKRGQNVTFRCDPISEHNRLYWYRQTLGQGPEFLTYFQNEAQLEKSRLLSDRFSAERPKGSFSTLEIQRTEQGDSAMYLCASTETGGYNEQFFGPGTRLTVL.